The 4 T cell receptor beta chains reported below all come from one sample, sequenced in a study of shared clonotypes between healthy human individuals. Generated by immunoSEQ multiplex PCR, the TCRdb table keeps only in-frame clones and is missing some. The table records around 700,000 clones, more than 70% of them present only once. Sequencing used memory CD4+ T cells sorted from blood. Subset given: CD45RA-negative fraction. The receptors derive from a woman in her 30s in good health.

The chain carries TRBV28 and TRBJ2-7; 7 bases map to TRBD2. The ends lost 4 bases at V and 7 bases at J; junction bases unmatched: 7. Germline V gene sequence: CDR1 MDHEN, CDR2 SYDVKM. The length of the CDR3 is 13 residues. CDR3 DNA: TGTGCCAGCAGTTCCCCCCGGGGGGAGGAGCAGTACTTC. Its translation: CASSSPRGEEQYF.

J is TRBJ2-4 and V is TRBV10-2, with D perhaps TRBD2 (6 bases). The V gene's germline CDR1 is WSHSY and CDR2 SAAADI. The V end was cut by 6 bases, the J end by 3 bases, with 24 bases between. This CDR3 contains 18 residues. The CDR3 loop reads CASSVRLSGDQRKNIQYF. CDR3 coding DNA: TGCGCCAGCAGCGTTCGTCTCTCGGGGGATCAGCGCAAAAACATTCAGTACTTC.

CDR3 in DNA: TGTGCCAGCAGCTCGCAGGGCACAGGGAACTATGGCTACACCTTC. Its translation is CASSSQGTGNYGYTF. The chain carries TRBV7-9 and TRBJ1-2; D possibly corresponds to TRBD1 (6 bases). Germline-derived CDR1 and CDR2 are SEHNR and FQNEAQ (reference sequence). This CDR3 spans 15 amino acids. V shed 4 bases and J shed 2 bases, with 14 bases lying between them.

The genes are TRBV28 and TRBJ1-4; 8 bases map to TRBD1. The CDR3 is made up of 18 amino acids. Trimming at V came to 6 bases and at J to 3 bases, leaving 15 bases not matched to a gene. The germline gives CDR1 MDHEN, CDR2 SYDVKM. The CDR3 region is CASRPSRGRVVANEKLFF. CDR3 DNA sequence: TGTGCCAGCAGGCCGAGCAGGGGGCGTGTTGTGGCTAATGAAAAACTGTTTTTT. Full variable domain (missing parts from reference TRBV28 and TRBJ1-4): DVKVTQSSRYLVKRTGEKVFLECVQDMDHENMFWYRQDPGLGLRLIYFSYDVKMKEKGDIPEGYSVSREKKERFSLILESASTNQTSMYLCASRPSRGRVVANEKLFFGSGTQLSVL.